This TCR beta chain was captured by sequencing in a study of cytomegalovirus exposure and HLA in healthy donors. Study as a whole: Within the Caucasian-associated ancestry cluster were around 81% of the approximately 400 genotyped donors. Study-wide points: Later examination showed HLA-associated TCR beta chains had greater clonal expansion than equally common others. In a later analysis, productive TCRs from donors in an Asian-associated ancestry cluster reportedly carried fewer N-insertions than the cohort mean.

This clone was seen just once. Its antigen remains unidentified. One end of the junction fails to match germline, which may point to a read error. PCR used 60 Vbeta primers and 13 Jbeta primers. The data were produced by immunoSEQ multiplex PCR, yet TCRdb's version contains in-frame clones alone and is incomplete. In the table there are 110,000 or so clones, over 75% of which are singletons. This CDR3 is built from 11 residues. In germline, CDR1 is SGHDT, CDR2 YYEEEE. The sample comprised PBMCs. The chain couples TRBV5-6 to TRBJ2-7; weak D call: TRBD1 (6 bases). The TCR sequence derives from a woman aged 25 to 39 in good health and CMV-seropositive. The CDR3 DNA reads as TGTGCCAGCAGCTTAGGGTCACAGGGTTGCTTC. Translated: CASSLGSQGCF.